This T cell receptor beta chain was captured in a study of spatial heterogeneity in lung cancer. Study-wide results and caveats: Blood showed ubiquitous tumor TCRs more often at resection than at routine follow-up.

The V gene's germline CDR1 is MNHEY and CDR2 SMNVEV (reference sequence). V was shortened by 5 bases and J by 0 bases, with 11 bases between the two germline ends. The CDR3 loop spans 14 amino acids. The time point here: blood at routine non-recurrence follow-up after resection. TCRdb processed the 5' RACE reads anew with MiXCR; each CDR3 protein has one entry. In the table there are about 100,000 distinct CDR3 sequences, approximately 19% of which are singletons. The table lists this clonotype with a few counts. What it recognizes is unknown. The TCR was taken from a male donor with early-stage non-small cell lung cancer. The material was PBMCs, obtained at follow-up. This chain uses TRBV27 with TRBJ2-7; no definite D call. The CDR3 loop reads CASSLTGISYEQYV. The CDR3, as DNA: TGTGCCAGCAGTCTCACCGGTATCTCCTACGAGCAGTACGTC.